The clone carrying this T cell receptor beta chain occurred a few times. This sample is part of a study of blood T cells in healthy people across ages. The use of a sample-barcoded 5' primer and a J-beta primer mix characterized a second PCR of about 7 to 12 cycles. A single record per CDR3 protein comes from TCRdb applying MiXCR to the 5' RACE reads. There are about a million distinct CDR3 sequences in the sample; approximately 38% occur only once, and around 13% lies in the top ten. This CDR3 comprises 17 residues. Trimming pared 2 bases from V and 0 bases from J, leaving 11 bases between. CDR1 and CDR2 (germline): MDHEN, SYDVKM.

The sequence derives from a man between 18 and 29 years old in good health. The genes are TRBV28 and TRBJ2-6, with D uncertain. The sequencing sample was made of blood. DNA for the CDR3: TGTGCCAGCAGTTTAAGACGTACTTACTCTGGGGCCAACGTCCTGACTTTC. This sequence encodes CASSLRRTYSGANVLTF. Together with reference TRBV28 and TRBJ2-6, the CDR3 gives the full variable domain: DVKVTQSSRYLVKRTGEKVFLECVQDMDHENMFWYRQDPGLGLRLIYFSYDVKMKEKGDIPEGYSVSREKKERFSLILESASTNQTSMYLCASSLRRTYSGANVLTFGAGSRLTVL.